A selection of T cell receptor beta chains follows, all from one sample in a study of cytomegalovirus exposure and HLA in healthy donors. The data were produced by immunoSEQ multiplex PCR, yet TCRdb's version contains in-frame clones alone and is incomplete. The profile shows about 94,000 clones, 74% of them singletons. The sequenced sample consisted of PBMCs. These receptors were taken from a man younger than 40 in good health and CMV-seropositive. Each CDR3 is given with its conserved first and last residue. The D gene is left open where the match is weak. Size values are once, few and many counts, or a class for expanded clones, and some rows have none.

>.|TRBD1|TRBJ1-4|TRBV7-8
TGTGCCAGCAGCCCCGGACAGGGGGCCACTAATGAAAAACTGTTTTTT
CASSPGQGATNEKLFF
>.|.|TRBJ2-1|TRBV5-1
TGCGCCAGCAGCTTGGGTTTGGTAGATAATGAGCAGTTCTTC
CASSLGLVDNEQFF
>.|TRBD2|TRBJ2-3|TRBV5-6
TGTGCCAGCAGCTTGATTAGCGGGGGAAATACGCAGTATTTT
CASSLISGGNTQYF
>.|TRBD2|TRBJ2-7|TRBV29-1
TGCAGCGTTGAAGCAGCGGGAGGGGCACGCTTGGGCTCCTACGAGCAGTACTTC
CSVEAAGGARLGSYEQYF
>.|TRBD1|TRBJ1-4|TRBV15
TGTGCCACCAGCAGGGACAGGGGCACTAATGAAAAACTGTTTTTT
CATSRDRGTNEKLFF
>.|TRBD1|TRBJ2-5|TRBV28
TGTGCCAGCAGTCGATCGACAGGGTATGGGGAGACCCAGTACTTC
CASSRSTGYGETQYF
>.|TRBD2|TRBJ2-5|TRBV5-1
TGCGCCAGCAGCTTGGAGGGACTAGCGGTACAAGAGACCCAGTACTTC
CASSLEGLAVQETQYF
>.|TRBD1|TRBJ1-6|TRBV6-5
TGTGCCAGCAGTTACGGGGCAGGGGGTGGCTCACCCCTCCACTTT
CASSYGAGGGSPLHF
>.|.|TRBJ1-5|TRBV5-5
TGTGCCAGCAGCTGGGGGGACGCTCAGCCCCAGCATTTT
CASSWGDAQPQHF
>.|TRBD2|TRBJ2-1|TRBV6-1
TGTGCCAGCAGTGCGAGCGGGGCCTACAATGAGCAGTTCTTC
CASSASGAYNEQFF
>once|.|TRBJ1-5|TRBV9
TGTGCCAGCAGCGTAGCGGCAGGCGATCAGCCCCAGCATTTT
CASSVAAGDQPQHF
>.|.|TRBJ1-5|TRBV19
TGTGCCACTGGCCCGGACGGGGATCAGCCCCAGCATTTT
CATGPDGDQPQHF
>.|.|TRBJ2-1|TRBV21-1
TGTGCCAGCAGCTCCCGACCACTGACTAGCGGGAGGGTGGGCGATGAGCAGTTCTTC
CASSSRPLTSGRVGDEQFF
>.|TRBD1|TRBJ1-4|TRBV6-6
TGTGCCAGCAGTTACTCCCCAGGGGGAGGAAAACTGTTTTTT
CASSYSPGGGKLFF
>.|.|TRBJ2-1|TRBV9
TGTGCCAGCAGCCCCGAACGAGGGCTAAACAAGCATGAGCAGTTCTTC
CASSPERGLNKHEQFF
>.|TRBD2|TRBJ2-5|TRBV14
TGTGCCAGCAGCCAAGGGGGGGGGACCCAGTACTTC
CASSQGGGTQYF
>.|.|TRBJ1-5|TRBV30
TGTGCCTGGAGGTCGGGGGGGAGCAATCAGCCCCAGCATTTT
CAWRSGGSNQPQHF
>.|TRBD1|TRBJ2-5|TRBV9
TGTGCCAGCAGCGTAGACAGGGGAAAAGAGACCCAGTACTTC
CASSVDRGKETQYF
>.|.|TRBJ1-5|TRBV2
TGTGCCAGCGGGGGGGGATCAGGGAGCAATCAGCCCCAGCATTTT
CASGGGSGSNQPQHF
>.|.|TRBJ1-3|TRBV7-9
TGTGCCAGCAGCCCGACAGGACGGCTCTCTGGAAACACCATATATTTT
CASSPTGRLSGNTIYF
>few|.|TRBJ2-7|TRBV5-4
TGTGCCAGCAGCTTTGGGAGCTCCTACGAGCAGTACTTC
CASSFGSSYEQYF
>.|.|TRBJ2-7|TRBV5-1
TGCGCCAGCAGCCAATCCGGGATCTCCTACGAGCAGTACTTC
CASSQSGISYEQYF
>.|.|TRBJ2-1|TRBV11-1
TGTGCCAGCAGCTCGGACACTCTCAATGAGCAGTTCTTC
CASSSDTLNEQFF
>.|.|TRBJ2-7|TRBV11-2
TGTGCCAGCAGCCCCGGGGGTTACGAGCAGTACTTC
CASSPGGYEQYF
>.|TRBD2|TRBJ2-3|TRBV9
TGTGCCAGCAGCCCCGCAGTTTTAGCGGGGGGCACAGATACGCAGTATTTT
CASSPAVLAGGTDTQYF
>.|TRBD1|TRBJ2-7|TRBV30
TGTGCCTCGTCGACAGGGGTCGAGCAGTACTTC
CASSTGVEQYF
>.|TRBD1|TRBJ2-7|TRBV19
TGTGCCAGTAGTATGTACCAGGGGGACGACGAGCAGTACTTC
CASSMYQGDDEQYF
>once|.|TRBJ1-6|TRBV27
TGTGCCAGCAGTACCCGACTTGTTTCACCCCTCCACTTT
CASSTRLVSPLHF